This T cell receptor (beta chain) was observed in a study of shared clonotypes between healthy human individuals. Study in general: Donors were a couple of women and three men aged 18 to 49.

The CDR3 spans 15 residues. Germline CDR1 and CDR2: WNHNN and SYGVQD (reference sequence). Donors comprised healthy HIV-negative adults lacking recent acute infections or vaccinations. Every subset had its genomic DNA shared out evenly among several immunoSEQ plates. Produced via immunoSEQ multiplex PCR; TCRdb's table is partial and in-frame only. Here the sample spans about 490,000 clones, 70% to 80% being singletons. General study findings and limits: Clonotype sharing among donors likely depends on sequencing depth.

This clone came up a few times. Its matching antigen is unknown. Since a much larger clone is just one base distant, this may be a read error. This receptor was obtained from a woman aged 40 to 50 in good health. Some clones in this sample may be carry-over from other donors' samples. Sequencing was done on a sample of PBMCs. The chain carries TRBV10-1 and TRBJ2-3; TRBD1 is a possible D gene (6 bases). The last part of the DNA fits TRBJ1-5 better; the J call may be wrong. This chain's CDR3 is CASSSGESDTDTQHF. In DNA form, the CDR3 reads TGCGCCAGCAGTTCAGGGGAAAGCGACACAGATACGCAGCATTTT.